This T cell receptor (beta chain) was documented in a study of OX40 agonist ivuxolimab in advanced cancers. This CDR3 is 18 amino acids long. The ends were cut back, 0 bases at V and 3 bases at J, with 21 bases in the middle. Germline CDR1 is KGHSH and CDR2 is LQKENI. Produced via immunoSEQ multiplex PCR; TCRdb's table is partial and in-frame only. The sample lists 79,000 or so clones, approximately 85% seen once, with approximately 0.57% in the top ten. The clonotype originates from an adult with an advanced solid tumor such as melanoma, head and neck, liver or kidney cancer. The rearrangement uses TRBV18 and TRBJ2-7; a possible D gene is TRBD2 (5 bases). The sequences come from CD4+ or CD8+ T cells sorted from blood, collected in a trial of the OX40 agonist ivuxolimab. The CDR3 sequence: CASSPPSGESSRGYEQYF. In DNA, the CDR3 is TGTGCCAGCTCACCACCATCCGGGGAAAGCTCGCGTGGCTACGAGCAGTACTTC.